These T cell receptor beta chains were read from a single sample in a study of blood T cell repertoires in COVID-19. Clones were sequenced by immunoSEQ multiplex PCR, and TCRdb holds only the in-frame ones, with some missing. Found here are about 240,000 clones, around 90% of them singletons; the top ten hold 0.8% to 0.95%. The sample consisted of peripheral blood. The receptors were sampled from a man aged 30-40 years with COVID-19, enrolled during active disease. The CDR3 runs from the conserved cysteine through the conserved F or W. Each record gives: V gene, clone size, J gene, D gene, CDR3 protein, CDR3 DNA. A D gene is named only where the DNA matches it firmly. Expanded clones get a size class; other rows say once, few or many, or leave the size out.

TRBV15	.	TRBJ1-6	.	CATSRGRQVGKGNSPLHF	TGTGCCACCAGCAGAGGGCGGCAGGTGGGAAAGGGGAATTCACCCCTCCACTTT
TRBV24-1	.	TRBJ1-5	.	CATSVRPNREDSNQPQHF	TGTGCCACCAGTGTCCGACCGAACAGGGAAGATAGCAATCAGCCCCAGCATTTT
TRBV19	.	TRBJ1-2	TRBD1	CASSITGTGNGYTF	TGTGCCAGTAGTATAACCGGGACAGGGAATGGCTACACCTTC
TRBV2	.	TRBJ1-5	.	CASSSGGNYQPQHF	TGTGCCAGCTCTAGCGGGGGCAACTATCAGCCCCAGCATTTT
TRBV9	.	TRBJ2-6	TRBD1	CASSVRTGGTGANVLTF	TGTGCCAGCAGCGTTAGGACAGGGGGCACTGGGGCCAACGTCCTGACTTTC
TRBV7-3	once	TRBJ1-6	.	CASSLNSQGGSPLHF	TGTGCCAGCAGCTTAAACTCGCAGGGAGGTTCACCCCTCCACTTT
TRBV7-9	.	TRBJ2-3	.	CASKISGDTQYF	TGTGCCAGCAAAATTTCGGGAGATACGCAGTATTTT
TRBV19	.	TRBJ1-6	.	CASSLTGVRPRSSYNSPLHF	TGTGCCAGTAGTCTAACAGGAGTACGGCCACGGAGCTCCTATAATTCACCCCTCCACTTT
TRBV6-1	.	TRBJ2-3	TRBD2	CASSELGTGGRSTQYF	TGTGCCAGCAGTGAATTAGGGACGGGGGGGCGATCTACGCAGTATTTT
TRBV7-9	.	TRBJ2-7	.	CASSLGYRRNYEQYF	TGTGCCAGCAGCTTAGGGTACAGGCGAAACTACGAGCAGTACTTC
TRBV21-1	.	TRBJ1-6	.	CASSKNSRSYNSPLHF	TGTGCCAGCAGCAAGAATAGCCGCTCCTATAATTCACCCCTCCACTTT
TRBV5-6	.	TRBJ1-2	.	CASSHTLDSYGYTF	TGTGCCAGCAGCCACACTTTGGACAGCTATGGCTACACCTTC
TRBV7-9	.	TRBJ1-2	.	CASSFAGNYGYTF	TGTGCCAGCAGCTTTGCCGGTAACTATGGCTACACCTTC
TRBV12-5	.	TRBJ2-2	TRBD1	CASGFSGTGTGELFF	TGTGCTAGTGGTTTTTCCGGGACAGGGACCGGGGAGCTGTTTTTT
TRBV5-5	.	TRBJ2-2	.	CASSLPRDTGELFF	TGTGCCAGCAGCTTGCCCAGGGACACCGGGGAGCTGTTTTTT
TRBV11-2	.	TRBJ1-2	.	CASSSEDTTHYGYTF	TGTGCCAGCAGCTCAGAGGACACGACCCACTATGGCTACACCTTC
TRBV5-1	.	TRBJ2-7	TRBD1	CASSLGTGDRGEQYF	TGCGCCAGCAGCTTGGGGACAGGGGATAGAGGCGAGCAGTACTTC
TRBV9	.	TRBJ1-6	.	CASSAGPGSPLHF	TGTGCCAGCAGCGCAGGTCCCGGATCACCCCTCCACTTT
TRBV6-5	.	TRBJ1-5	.	CASSLDRGNQPQHF	TGTGCCAGCAGTCTCGACAGAGGCAATCAGCCCCAGCATTTT